The entry below describes one T cell receptor (beta chain). The target antigen is unknown. The data were taken from a study of cytomegalovirus exposure and HLA in healthy donors. In the study overall: Both the 120 or so validation repertoires and the approximately 620 first-cohort repertoires used the same platform, as reported by a later analysis. Whole-study findings and limits: The study flagged roughly 150 TCR beta chains as cytomegalovirus-associated.

Separation from the 666-subject first cohort characterized the roughly 120-subject validation cohort, to which the donors belonged. This CDR3 spans 14 amino acids. Germline CDR1 SGHVS, CDR2 FQNEAQ. The junction had 4 bases not matched to a gene; V was cut back by 5 bases and J by 3 bases. Sequencing was performed with immunoSEQ multiplex PCR; in TCRdb, only in-frame clones are kept and a portion is missing. The sample shows about 120,000 clones, 85% of them seen only once. This TCR was sampled from a woman in her twenties or thirties in good health and CMV-seronegative. The sequencing sample was made of PBMCs. The chain has TRBV7-8 and TRBJ2-1, with TRBD1 matching over 7 bases. The CDR3 loop is CASSTWTGYNEQFF. The CDR3 bases are TGTGCCAGCAGCACCTGGACAGGCTACAATGAGCAGTTCTTC.